Each of the 20 T cell receptor beta chains below was sequenced from the same sample in a study of blood T cell repertoires in COVID-19. Data came from immunoSEQ multiplex PCR; TCRdb stores just in-frame clones and leaves some out. The data contain around 94,000 clones, around 81% of them seen just once; the ten biggest clones take up approximately 6.8%. Sample: peripheral blood. The receptor source for this set is a man aged 55-75 years with acute or convalescent COVID-19.

V and J are TRBV19 and TRBJ2-7, with 11 bases aligning to TRBD1. The V gene end was trimmed by 9 bases and the J gene end by 2 bases; junction bases not matched to a gene: 9. This CDR3 comprises 15 residues. CDR1 LNHDA and CDR2 SQIVND come from the germline V gene (reference sequence). The chain's CDR3 is CASRDPGQGAYEQYF. As DNA, the CDR3 is TGTGCCAGCCGCGATCCGGGACAGGGGGCCTACGAGCAGTACTTC.

The V gene is TRBV9, the J gene TRBJ2-3, with D possibly being TRBD1 (5 bases). Per germline, CDR1 SGDLS and CDR2 YYNGEE. The CDR3 extends over 15 amino acids. V lost 0 bases and J lost 2, with 10 bases in between. This CDR3 reads CASSVEGNPTDTQYF. The CDR3 region has the DNA TGTGCCAGCAGCGTAGAGGGGAATCCCACAGATACGCAGTATTTT.

This chain joins TRBV23-1 and TRBJ1-1, with D hard to call. TRBV23-1 is an open reading frame, and its role is uncertain. V lost 6 bases, J lost 0 bases, and 20 bases lay in between. The CDR3 loop spans 17 amino acids. In nucleotides, the CDR3 is TGCGCCAGCAGCGCGCTGCATGAATTACTTTTGAACACTGAAGCTTTCTTT. Translating gives CASSALHELLLNTEAFF.

This clone was found once. The rearrangement links TRBV5-1 to TRBJ1-2; TRBD1 matches at 9 bases. CDR3 size: 15 residues. The germline CDR1 and CDR2 sequences are SGHRS and YFSETQ. V trimming: 3 bases; J trimming: 4 bases; junction bases outside the gene matches: 7. The DNA for the CDR3 is TGCGCCAGCAGCTGGGGGACAGGGACCGCCTATGGCTACACCTTC. Protein product: CASSWGTGTAYGYTF.

J is TRBJ2-1 and V is TRBV5-4; 7 bases fit TRBD2. J was trimmed by 7 bases and V by 1 base; bases with no gene match: 2. Per germline, CDR1 SGHNT and CDR2 YYREEE (reference sequence). There are 13 residues in the CDR3. The CDR3 DNA follows: TGTGCCAGCAGCTTGAACGGGGGGAATGAGCAGTTCTTC. This encodes CASSLNGGNEQFF.

The chain joins TRBV6-5 to TRBJ1-1, with D perhaps matching TRBD1 (6 bases). Germline lookup yields CDR1 MNHEY and CDR2 SVGAGI. Trimming took off 4 bases at V and 1 base at J, with 7 bases between the two ends. The CDR3 extends over 13 amino acids. In DNA, the CDR3 is TGTGCCAGCAGTTGGACAGCGAACACTGAAGCTTTCTTT. Protein: CASSWTANTEAFF.

This chain joins TRBV7-3 and TRBJ1-2; D is unresolved. Per germline, CDR1 SGHTA and CDR2 FQGTGA. V lost 0 bases, J lost 2 bases, and 4 bases lay in between. The CDR3 extends over 13 amino acids. The CDR3 nucleotides read TGTGCCAGCAGCTTAACGGAGAACTATGGCTACACCTTC. It is translated as CASSLTENYGYTF.

The chain recombines TRBV5-5 with TRBJ1-2; TRBD1 is a possible D gene (6 bases). V was clipped by 0 bases and J by 8 bases, with 11 bases between them. The CDR3 runs 13 residues. The germline gives CDR1 SGHKS, CDR2 YYEKEE (reference sequence). This CDR3 reads CASSLAGVAGYTF. The CDR3 DNA reads TGTGCCAGCAGCTTGGCAGGGGTGGCGGGCTACACCTTC.

The chain combines TRBV3-1 (or the pseudogene TRBV3-2) with TRBJ1-6, with TRBD1 as a possible D gene (5 bases). The V end was cut by 3 bases, the J end by 7 bases, with 13 bases between. The CDR3 length is 15 residues. CDR1 and CDR2 (germline): LGHDT, YNNKEL (reference sequence). The chain's CDR3 is CASSQADSFNSPLHF. CDR3 DNA: TGTGCCAGCAGCCAGGCCGACAGTTTCAATTCACCCCTCCACTTT.

The V call is TRBV12-3 or TRBV12-4, the J call TRBJ2-7; D not certain. The ends were cut back, 5 bases at V and 3 bases at J, with 8 bases in the middle. This CDR3 contains 12 residues. The CDR3 sequence is CASSTNSYEQYF. In nucleotides, the CDR3 is TGTGCCAGCAGTACCAACAGCTACGAGCAGTACTTC.

The gene calls are TRBV24-1 and TRBJ1-4; TRBD1 might be the D (5 bases). The V end lost 8 bases, the J end lost 0 bases, and 12 bases lay between the germline ends. The CDR3 has 15 residues. Germline V gene sequence: CDR1 KGHDR, CDR2 SFDVKD. CDR3 in DNA: TGTGCCACCAAGGGGACTCTTGCAACTAATGAAAAACTGTTTTTT. The encoded protein is CATKGTLATNEKLFF.

The chain carries TRBV5-1 and TRBJ1-1, with 10 positions matching TRBD1. With 3 bases clipped from V and 1 base from J, the junction kept 3 bases outside the gene matches. From germline, CDR1 is SGHRS and CDR2 YFSETQ. There are 15 residues in the CDR3. Here the CDR3 reads CASSSDRGWNTEAFF. The DNA of the CDR3 is TGCGCCAGCAGCTCGGACAGGGGGTGGAACACTGAAGCTTTCTTT. The full variable domain, its missing parts supplied by reference TRBV5-1 and TRBJ1-1, is KAGVTQTPRYLIKTRGQQVTLSCSPISGHRSVSWYQQTPGQGLQFLFEYFSETQRNKGNFPGRFSGRQFSNSRSEMNVSTLELGDSALYLCASSSDRGWNTEAFFGQGTRLTVV.

This clone was detected once. The chain is built from TRBV5-8 and TRBJ1-4, with a tentative D call TRBD1 (6 bases). This CDR3 has 14 residues. Deletions cut 2 bases from V and 4 bases from J, with 9 bases between. Germline CDR1 SGHTS, CDR2 YDEGEE. CDR3 sequence: CASSFGQINEKLFF. The CDR3 DNA reads TGTGCCAGCAGCTTTGGACAGATTAATGAAAAACTGTTTTTT.

Concerning this clone itself: The junction departs from germline at one end; a sequencing error may be responsible. The rearrangement joins TRBV9 to TRBJ2-1; D is perhaps TRBD1 (5 bases). The CDR3 has 9 amino acids. Germline V lookup: CDR1 SGDLS, CDR2 YYNGEE. CDR3 nucleotide sequence: TGTGCCAGCAAGGGGCTAGGTGTCTTC. This translates into CASKGLGVF.

V and J are TRBV3-1 (or the pseudogene TRBV3-2) and TRBJ1-2; D unclear. Per germline, CDR1 LGHDT and CDR2 YNNKEL (reference sequence). V was trimmed by 1 base and J by 7 bases, leaving 16 bases between them. The CDR3 is 15 residues long. This CDR3 is CASSQVRTASGGYTF. The CDR3 bases are TGTGCCAGCAGCCAAGTACGGACTGCTTCGGGTGGCTACACCTTC.

The sample holds a few counts of this clone. The rearrangement uses TRBV11-1 and TRBJ2-4; no definite D call. Germline CDR1 is SGHAT and CDR2 is FQDESV (reference sequence). Trimming stripped 3 bases from V and 8 bases from J, with 5 bases between. This CDR3 has 11 amino acids. CDR3 protein: CASSFTDIQYF. CDR3 nucleotide sequence: TGTGCCAGCAGCTTCACAGACATTCAGTACTTC.

The gene calls are TRBV6-2 or TRBV6-3 and TRBJ1-5; the D gene is possibly TRBD1 (5 bases). Germline assignment: CDR1 MNHEY and CDR2 SVGEGT. The CDR3 has 15 amino acids. V lost 6 bases, J lost 3 bases, and 15 bases lay in between. CDR3 DNA: TGTGCCAGCAGCTCGTGGGACTCCGACAATCAGCCCCAGCATTTT. This translates into CASSSWDSDNQPQHF.

The rearrangement links TRBV12-5 to TRBJ1-2; 12 nucleotides align to TRBD1. The junction had 11 bases not matched to a gene; V was cut back by 7 bases and J by 5 bases. CDR1 and CDR2 (germline): LGHNT, FRNRAP. The CDR3 runs to 16 residues. The CDR3 loop is CASAIGGQGARYGYTF. In DNA, the CDR3 is TGTGCTAGTGCCATTGGGGGACAGGGGGCGAGGTATGGCTACACCTTC.

This sequence joins TRBV13 and TRBJ1-4; D gene ambiguous. V shed 0 bases and J shed 0 bases, with 11 bases lying between them. The V gene's germline CDR1 is PRHDT and CDR2 FYEKMQ (reference sequence). This CDR3 has 17 residues. CDR3 residues: CASSLGGFGATNEKLFF. In DNA form, the CDR3 reads TGTGCCAGCAGCTTAGGTGGGTTCGGGGCAACTAATGAAAAACTGTTTTTT.

The chain carries TRBV29-1 and TRBJ1-1; D may be TRBD1 (6 bases). The CDR3 totals 13 residues. Germline V gives CDR1 SQVTM, CDR2 ANQGSEA. Between the trimmed V and J ends, which lost 8 bases and 8 bases, there was a span of 21 bases. The CDR3 here is CSRPFLYRVEAFF. CDR3 nucleotide sequence: TGCAGCCGCCCTTTTCTTTACAGGGTCGAAGCTTTCTTT.